One and the same sample provided the 15 T cell receptor beta chains below, sequenced in a study of shared clonotypes between healthy human individuals. Clones were read by immunoSEQ multiplex PCR, and TCRdb kept only the in-frame ones, dropping some. The sample carries 950,000 to 1,200,000 clones, roughly 80% recorded once. The sequenced sample consisted of memory CD4+ T cells from PBMCs. As to subset: CD45RA-negative fraction. The receptors here all came from a man younger than 35 in good health. Some clones in this sample may be carry-over from other donors' samples.

Note on this clone: Within the sample, other DNA sequences also encode this same CDR3. The chain employs TRBV9 and TRBJ2-1; 10 bases match TRBD2. This CDR3 region has 16 residues. The V segment lost 0 bases and the J segment 4 bases; nucleotides outside the gene matches: 4. Germline-derived CDR1 and CDR2 are SGDLS and YYNGEE. DNA for the CDR3: TGTGCCAGCAGCGTAGGTCTAGCGGGAGCTTACAATGAGCAGTTCTTC. Its protein product is CASSVGLAGAYNEQFF.

This clone was seen many times. The J gene is TRBJ2-7, the V gene TRBV5-1; D unresolved. Germline V lookup: CDR1 SGHRS, CDR2 YFSETQ. The CDR3 has 11 amino acids. V was trimmed by 4 bases and J by 2 bases, leaving 4 bases between them. The CDR3 bases are TGCGCCAGCAGCGTGACCTACGAGCAGTACTTC. Translation: CASSVTYEQYF.

The chain carries TRBV9 and TRBJ2-3; TRBD2 agrees at 9 bases. The CDR3 has 16 residues. Germline trimming cut 0 bases from V and 2 bases from J; bases unmatched to any gene: 4. The germline gives CDR1 SGDLS, CDR2 YYNGEE. CDR3 in DNA: TGTGCCAGCAGCGTAGGTTCTAGCGGGATCACAGATACGCAGTATTTT. It yields the protein CASSVGSSGITDTQYF.

The table lists this clone with a few counts. The chain recombines TRBV5-4 with TRBJ2-1; no firm D call. Germline V gene lookup returns CDR1 SGHNT and CDR2 YYREEE (reference sequence). Between the trimmed V and J ends, which lost 0 bases and 1 base, there was a span of 14 bases. The CDR3 is 17 amino acids. CDR3 amino acids: CASSLGARGGSYNEQFF. The CDR3 DNA sequence: TGTGCCAGCAGCTTGGGGGCCCGCGGTGGATCCTACAATGAGCAGTTCTTC.

This clone occurred once. The J gene is TRBJ2-5, the V gene TRBV28, with D possibly being TRBD2 (5 bases). The V gene's germline CDR1 is MDHEN and CDR2 SYDVKM. The V end lost 7 bases, the J end lost 3 bases, and 9 bases lay between the germline ends. The CDR3 extends over 12 amino acids. The CDR3 reads CASNSAEETQYF. CDR3 sequence (DNA): TGTGCCAGCAACTCAGCGGAAGAGACCCAGTACTTC.

This clone was recorded at least ten times. The chain carries TRBV5-6 and TRBJ1-2, with 8 positions matching TRBD1. The V and J ends lost 1 base and 4 bases, in that order; junction bases with no gene match: 3. CDR1 SGHDT and CDR2 YYEEEE come from the germline V gene. The CDR3 totals 14 residues. The CDR3 DNA reads as TGTGCCAGCAGCTTGACAGGGGGAGCCTATGGCTACACCTTC. This codes for CASSLTGGAYGYTF.

The genes are TRBV7-2 and TRBJ1-1, with D possibly matching TRBD1 (5 bases). Trimming took off 7 bases at V and 11 bases at J, with 17 bases between the two ends. CDR1 is SGHTA and CDR2 is FQGNSA in the germline V gene. CDR3 length: 12 amino acids. CDR3 bases: TGTGCCAGCAACCCCCCGGGAGGGACGGCTTTCTTT. Encoded protein: CASNPPGGTAFF.

This clone was detected only once. J is TRBJ2-3 and V is TRBV4-2; a weak D match, TRBD2 (6 bases). Germline V lookup: CDR1 LGHNA, CDR2 YNFKEQ. The CDR3 runs to 16 residues. V lost 4 bases and J 0 bases, leaving 14 bases between the germline ends. Here the CDR3 DNA reads TGTGCCAGCAGCCGTGGCTCCGGGGGTAGCACAGATACGCAGTATTTT. Residues: CASSRGSGGSTDTQYF.

This chain links TRBV10-3 with TRBJ1-3; D unresolved. Germline V CDR1 and CDR2: ENHRY, SYGVKD. V was trimmed by 6 bases and J by 4 bases, leaving 25 bases between them. The length of the CDR3 is 18 residues. CDR3 region: CAISPRPVSAVVGNTIYF. CDR3 sequence (DNA): TGTGCCATCAGCCCACGACCGGTTTCGGCCGTCGTCGGAAACACCATATATTTT.

Of note for this clone: A clone one base away is much larger, so this may be a read error. This same CDR3 is encoded by further DNA sequences in the sample. This chain links TRBV5-1 with TRBJ2-5, with D uncertain. This CDR3 has 11 amino acids. Between the trimmed V and J ends, which lost 2 bases and 3 bases, there was a span of 2 bases. Germline-derived CDR1 and CDR2 are SGHRS and YFSETQ. In DNA, the CDR3 is TGCGCCAGCAGCTTAAAAGAGACCCAGTACTTC. Residues: CASSLKETQYF.

The chain has TRBV19 and TRBJ2-3, with unresolved D. V was pared by 7 bases and J by 6 bases, with 17 bases between. CDR1 is LNHDA, CDR2 SQIVND, per germline (reference sequence). This CDR3 region has 14 residues. The CDR3 sequence is CASKSADADDTQYF. CDR3 in DNA: TGTGCCAGTAAGTCAGCCGATGCCGACGATACGCAGTATTTT.

This chain joins TRBV6-5 and TRBJ2-1; 9 nucleotides align to TRBD1. V was pared by 7 bases and J by 8 bases, with 9 bases of the junction left unmatched. CDR1 and CDR2 (germline): MNHEY, SVGAGI. This CDR3 comprises 14 residues. CDR3: CASTPWGQGDEQFF. CDR3 sequence (DNA): TGTGCCAGCACTCCCTGGGGACAGGGCGATGAGCAGTTCTTC.

The CDR3 loop reads CASSNQGRNTIYF. The CDR3 DNA follows: TGTGCCAGCAGCAACCAGGGGAGGAACACCATATATTTT. This sequence joins TRBV7-2 and TRBJ1-3; D might be TRBD1 (6 bases). The CDR3 contains 13 residues. Trimming shortened V by 5 bases and J by 7 bases, and 12 bases separated the two germline ends. CDR1 is SGHTA, CDR2 FQGNSA, per germline.

A word on this clone: Other DNA sequences in this specimen translate into the identical CDR3. This rearrangement joins TRBV5-1 to TRBJ1-3, with D uncertain. The CDR3 consists of 13 residues. Trimming left V 1 base short and J 2 bases short, with 4 bases between. Germline CDR1 and CDR2: SGHRS and YFSETQ. Written as DNA, the CDR3 is TGCGCCAGCAGCTTGTTACCTGGAAACACCATATATTTT. Translating gives CASSLLPGNTIYF. The full variable domain, in which reference TRBV5-1 and TRBJ1-3 provide the parts outside the CDR3, is KAGVTQTPRYLIKTRGQQVTLSCSPISGHRSVSWYQQTPGQGLQFLFEYFSETQRNKGNFPGRFSGRQFSNSRSEMNVSTLELGDSALYLCASSLLPGNTIYFGEGSWLTVV.

A single count supports this clone. This chain links TRBV27 with TRBJ2-5, with D unresolved. V lost 6 bases, J lost 2 bases, and 13 bases lay in between. The CDR3 spans 14 residues. Germline V gene data show CDR1 as MNHEY and CDR2 as SMNVEV (reference sequence). CDR3: CASSPRTAQETQYF. The DNA of the CDR3 is TGTGCCAGCAGCCCACGGACCGCACAAGAGACCCAGTACTTC.